These 30 T cell receptor beta chains were sequenced from one sample in a study of T cell repertoires and Cas9 in healthy adults. The protocol was immunoSEQ multiplex PCR, while the TCRdb copy is restricted to in-frame clones and leaves out a portion. The sample contains more than 20,000 clones, roughly 90% of which appear only once. The sample was CD4+ effector T cells (CD127+, CD25-, CD137-, CD154-) from PBMCs; culture status not recorded. All receptors derive from a human donor in good health.

The table lists this clone with a count of one. The J gene is TRBJ1-1, the V gene TRBV2; no clear D. CDR3 size: 14 residues. V was trimmed by 7 bases and J by 2 bases, leaving 14 bases between them. Germline V lookup: CDR1 SNHLY, CDR2 FYNNEI. The CDR3 bases are TGTGCCAGCATCCCCGCAGAATACAACACTGAAGCTTTCTTT. It encodes CASIPAEYNTEAFF. Full variable domain (rest looked up from reference TRBV2 and TRBJ1-1): EPEVTQTPSHQVTQMGQEVILRCVPISNHLYFYWYRQILGQKVEFLVSFYNNEISEKSEIFDDQFSVERPDGSNFTLKIRSTKLEDSAMYFCASIPAEYNTEAFFGQGTRLTVV.

This rearrangement joins TRBV18 to TRBJ2-7; 9 bases fit TRBD1. The J segment lost 4 bases and the V segment lost 5 bases, leaving 6 bases of the junction unmatched. Per the germline V gene, CDR1 is KGHSH and CDR2 is LQKENI. The CDR3 is 14 amino acids. The CDR3 DNA is TGTGCCAGCTCATTACAGGGGGCGGGGTACGAGCAGTACTTC. This sequence encodes CASSLQGAGYEQYF.

The chain joins TRBV6-1 to TRBJ2-2; D remains ambiguous. The germline gives CDR1 MNHNS, CDR2 SASEGT. Trimming shortened V by 2 bases and J by 7 bases, and 5 bases separated the two germline ends. The CDR3 consists of 12 residues. The CDR3, as DNA: TGTGCCAGCAGTGAAATAGGCGGGGAGCTGTTTTTT. Translation: CASSEIGGELFF.

This CDR3 is CASSPGSTDTQYF. CDR3 coding DNA: TGTGCCAGCAGCCCTGGGAGCACAGATACGCAGTATTTT. The chain combines TRBV6-1 with TRBJ2-3; no reliable D call. Trimming pared 6 bases from V and 0 bases from J, leaving 7 bases between. There are 13 residues in the CDR3. CDR1 is MNHNS and CDR2 is SASEGT in the germline V gene.

The rearrangement links TRBV29-1 to TRBJ1-1; 9 nucleotides agree with TRBD1. The length of the CDR3 is 12 residues. CDR1 is SQVTM and CDR2 is ANQGSEA in the germline V gene. Germline trimming cut 7 bases from V and 1 base from J; bases unmatched to any gene: 1. DNA for the CDR3: TGCAGCGCGGGACAGGGGAACACTGAAGCTTTCTTT. It encodes CSAGQGNTEAFF.

This chain uses TRBV7-9 with TRBJ2-7; either TRBD1 or TRBD2 may supply D (6 bases each). Germline CDR1 reads SEHNR; CDR2 reads FQNEAQ (reference sequence). V lost 5 bases, J lost 0 bases, and 20 bases lay in between. There are 17 residues in the CDR3. CDR3: CASSQTAGARGSYEQYF. CDR3 coding DNA: TGTGCCAGCAGCCAAACTGCAGGGGCGCGGGGCTCCTACGAGCAGTACTTC.

The rearrangement links TRBV10-2 to TRBJ2-1; D not certain. CDR1 and CDR2 from the germline V gene are WSHSY and SAAADI. The CDR3 spans 14 residues. V lost 1 base, J lost 7 bases, and 11 bases lay in between. The CDR3 here is CASSEWRSGNEQFF. The CDR3 nucleotides are TGCGCCAGCAGTGAGTGGCGCTCCGGTAATGAGCAGTTCTTC.

J is TRBJ1-2 and V is TRBV28; D perhaps matches TRBD1 (5 bases). Trimming took 7 bases from V and 7 from J, leaving 16 bases between them. This CDR3 spans 13 amino acids. Germline assignment: CDR1 MDHEN and CDR2 SYDVKM. CDR3 nucleotides: TGTGCCAGCAAATTTCAACCAGGGTCTGGCTACACCTTC. It translates to CASKFQPGSGYTF.

The rearrangement joins TRBV6-5 to TRBJ2-7, with TRBD1 matching 8 bases. Germline V gene sequence: CDR1 MNHEY, CDR2 SVGAGI. Trimming cost V 2 bases and J 1 base; bases outside gene matches: 4. The CDR3 loop spans 15 amino acids. Here the CDR3 DNA reads TGTGCCAGCAGTTACCGACAGGGGTTTTCCTACGAGCAGTACTTC. This codes for CASSYRQGFSYEQYF.

V usage is TRBV6-6 and J usage is TRBJ2-6; D is uncertain. CDR1 is MNHNY, CDR2 SVGAGI, per germline (reference sequence). CDR3 length: 13 amino acids. Trimming removed 9 bases at V and 2 bases at J, with 8 bases between. CDR3 sequence: CASVEAGANVLTF. The CDR3 DNA reads as TGTGCCAGTGTCGAGGCTGGGGCCAACGTCCTGACTTTC.

This rearrangement joins TRBV6-5 to TRBJ1-1, with TRBD1 identical over 8 bases. V dropped 7 bases and J dropped 0; count of bases not matched to a gene: 7. The germline gives CDR1 MNHEY, CDR2 SVGAGI. This CDR3 is 15 amino acids long. The CDR3 here is CASIRDRFMNTEAFF. Written as DNA, the CDR3 is TGTGCCAGCATTAGGGACAGGTTTATGAACACTGAAGCTTTCTTT.

The CDR3 here is CASSLSINRGEQYF. CDR3 bases: TGCGCCAGCAGCTTGTCGATTAACCGGGGCGAGCAGTACTTC. The chain recombines TRBV5-1 with TRBJ2-7; D might be TRBD2 (5 bases). V was trimmed by 1 base and J by 6 bases, leaving 14 bases between them. Germline CDR1 and CDR2: SGHRS and YFSETQ. The CDR3 length is 14 residues.

The table lists this clone with a count of one. The rearrangement joins TRBV9 to TRBJ1-2; perhaps TRBD1 as D (5 bases). The V and J ends lost 0 bases and 4 bases respectively, with 7 bases between them. The CDR3 runs 13 residues. Germline V gives CDR1 SGDLS, CDR2 YYNGEE. CDR3 DNA sequence: TGTGCCAGCAGCGTAGGCGGGGGCTATGGCTACACCTTC. This sequence encodes CASSVGGGYGYTF.

The chain recombines TRBV2 with TRBJ2-1; D is perhaps TRBD1 (6 bases). The germline gives CDR1 SNHLY, CDR2 FYNNEI. This CDR3 has 15 amino acids. Trimming left V 0 bases short and J 5 bases short, with 11 bases between. The CDR3, as DNA: TGTGCCAGCAGTGAAGCGGGGGCAGGTAACAATGAGCAGTTCTTC. The encoded protein is CASSEAGAGNNEQFF.

The chain is built from TRBV5-1 and TRBJ2-1; 11 bases match TRBD1. CDR3 length equals 15 residues. Germline-derived CDR1 and CDR2 are SGHRS and YFSETQ. After removal of 4 bases from V and 2 bases from J, the junction contained 2 bases not matched to a gene. The CDR3 region has the DNA TGCGCCAGCAGCGTGGGACAGGGGGCCTACAATGAGCAGTTCTTC. It encodes CASSVGQGAYNEQFF. The whole variable domain, filled in from reference TRBV5-1 and TRBJ2-1, reads KAGVTQTPRYLIKTRGQQVTLSCSPISGHRSVSWYQQTPGQGLQFLFEYFSETQRNKGNFPGRFSGRQFSNSRSEMNVSTLELGDSALYLCASSVGQGAYNEQFFGPGTRLTVL.

The chain employs TRBV7-9 and TRBJ1-1; 7 bases match TRBD1. The V gene's germline CDR1 is SEHNR and CDR2 FQNEAQ (reference sequence). J lost 3 bases, V lost 4 bases, and 5 bases had no gene match. The length of the CDR3 is 14 residues. DNA of the CDR3: TGTGCCAGCAGCTCGACAGGGAGGTACACTGAAGCTTTCTTT. This translates into CASSSTGRYTEAFF.

Points on this clone: One end of the junction does not line up with germline, which may come from a read error. The V call is TRBV6-1, the J call TRBJ2-5; maybe TRBD1 (6 bases). CDR1 is MNHNS and CDR2 is SASEGT in the germline V gene. The CDR3 length is 15 residues. This CDR3 reads CASSEGTGMVETQYF. In DNA, the CDR3 is TGTGCCAGCAGCGAAGGTACAGGGATGGTAGAGACCCAGTACTTC.

This rearrangement joins TRBV10-3 to TRBJ2-2; 7 positions agree with TRBD2. The CDR3 has 12 amino acids. The ends lost 11 bases at V and 4 bases at J; junction bases unmatched: 4. Germline CDR1 and CDR2: ENHRY and SYGVKD. This CDR3 reads CAGGEPTGELFF. CDR3 in DNA: TGTGCCGGGGGGGAGCCCACCGGGGAGCTGTTTTTT.

The chain recombines TRBV29-1 with TRBJ2-5, with 11 bases that match TRBD1. Germline V gene data show CDR1 as SQVTM and CDR2 as ANQGSEA. The trim removed 2 bases at V and 4 bases at J, leaving 3 bases unmatched. CDR3 length: 14 residues. The CDR3 sequence: CSVERTGGRETQYF. DNA for the CDR3: TGCAGCGTTGAAAGGACAGGGGGCCGAGAGACCCAGTACTTC.

This clone was seen a single time. This chain uses TRBV2 with TRBJ1-1; D not resolved. CDR3 size: 13 residues. Trimming cost V 6 bases and J 0 bases, with 8 bases left between them. The germline CDR1 and CDR2 sequences are SNHLY and FYNNEI. Here the CDR3 reads CASRDFMNTEAFF. CDR3 nucleotide sequence: TGTGCCAGCAGGGATTTCATGAACACTGAAGCTTTCTTT.

The chain joins TRBV6-5 to TRBJ1-1; D is unclear. Trimming stripped 6 bases from V and 0 bases from J, with 11 bases between. Germline CDR1 and CDR2: MNHEY and SVGAGI. This CDR3 spans 14 amino acids. CDR3 loop: CASSLTFLNTEAFF. In DNA form, the CDR3 reads TGTGCCAGCAGCTTGACGTTCCTGAACACTGAAGCTTTCTTT.

This sequence joins TRBV29-1 and TRBJ2-7; the match to TRBD1 covers 8 bases. This CDR3 is 18 amino acids long. The germline CDR1 and CDR2 sequences are SQVTM and ANQGSEA. The junction had 18 bases not matched to a gene; V was cut back by 2 bases and J by 3 bases. In DNA, the CDR3 is TGCAGCGTTGAAACCTCGCCCCAGGGGGCAGATCGGCACTACGAGCAGTACTTC. This encodes CSVETSPQGADRHYEQYF.

The V and J genes are TRBV5-5 and TRBJ2-4; possible D gene TRBD2, 5 bases. The CDR3 has 13 amino acids. The ends were cut back, 7 bases at V and 1 base at J, with 9 bases in the middle. Germline V CDR1 and CDR2: SGHKS, YYEKEE (reference sequence). The CDR3 bases are TGTGCCAGCGCGGGTGGGGCCAAAAACATTCAGTACTTC. It is translated as CASAGGAKNIQYF.

V usage is TRBV7-7 and J usage is TRBJ2-1; possible D gene TRBD1, 6 bases. CDR1 SSHAT and CDR2 FNYEAQ come from the germline V gene (reference sequence). The CDR3 has 11 amino acids. The CDR3 DNA is TGTGCTGGCAGGGGCTACAATGAGCAGTTCTTC. It encodes CAGRGYNEQFF.

The CDR3 coding sequence is TGTGCCAGCAGTACCTCCGGGACTAGCATTCCGTACTTC. Translation: CASSTSGTSIPYF. The V and J genes are TRBV6-5 and TRBJ2-7; 9 bases are shared with TRBD2. The CDR3 sequence is 13 residues long. V lost 5 bases, J lost 12 bases, and 11 bases stayed unmatched. The V gene's germline CDR1 is MNHEY and CDR2 SVGAGI.

The rearrangement joins TRBV5-6 to TRBJ2-1; 15 bases match TRBD2. The germline CDR1 and CDR2 sequences are SGHDT and YYEEEE. The CDR3 length is 15 residues. The V and J ends lost 2 bases and 9 bases, in that order; junction bases with no gene match: 3. The CDR3 DNA follows: TGTGCCAGCAGCTTCGGGACTAGCGGGGGGCGTGAGCAGTTCTTC. Residues: CASSFGTSGGREQFF.

The CDR3 spells CAYNRGGVTSGNTIYF. CDR3 nucleotide sequence: TGTGCCTACAACAGGGGAGGAGTGACCTCTGGAAACACCATATATTTT. This chain links TRBV30 with TRBJ1-3; 7 bases match TRBD1. CDR3 length: 16 amino acids. The V segment lost 7 bases and the J segment 0 bases; nucleotides outside the gene matches: 12. The germline V gene encodes CDR1 GTSNPN and CDR2 SVGIG (reference sequence).

The V call is TRBV7-6, the J call TRBJ2-7, with TRBD2 as a possible D gene (5 bases). From germline, CDR1 is SGHVS and CDR2 FNYEAQ. V lost 5 bases and J lost 0, with 17 bases in between. The CDR3 runs 16 residues. This chain's CDR3 is CASSASGRGTSYEQYF. In DNA, the CDR3 is TGTGCCAGCAGCGCGTCCGGCCGGGGTACCTCCTACGAGCAGTACTTC.

The chain carries TRBV5-1 and TRBJ2-5, with D tentatively TRBD1 (6 bases). CDR3 length equals 18 residues. Between the trimmed V and J ends, which lost 0 bases and 1 base, there was a span of 19 bases. Germline loops: CDR1 SGHRS, CDR2 YFSETQ. Here the CDR3 reads CASSLASKAGASQETQYF. Written as DNA, the CDR3 is TGCGCCAGCAGCTTGGCCTCTAAGGCAGGGGCCAGCCAAGAGACCCAGTACTTC.

The chain carries TRBV10-3 and TRBJ1-6; D not certain. V was pared by 10 bases and J by 10 bases, with 20 bases between. Germline V CDR1 and CDR2: ENHRY, SYGVKD. CDR3 length: 14 amino acids. The CDR3 nucleotides read TGTGCCACAAGAGAGAGGGATTTGAACTCACCCCTCCACTTT. Translating gives CATRERDLNSPLHF.